The clone carrying this T cell receptor beta chain has more than one count but fewer than ten. What it recognizes is unknown. The data are from a study of post-analysis software for immune sequencing data. Researchers reported that TCR beta cDNA libraries carried unique molecular identifiers. TCRdb re-called the PCR reads with MiXCR, one entry per CDR3 protein. The sample has about 540,000 distinct CDR3 sequences, around 34% seen once. Germline loops: CDR1 SGHTA, CDR2 FQGTGA. Trimming took 5 bases from V and 0 from J, leaving 11 bases between them. The CDR3 is made up of 14 amino acids. General observations from the study: Included in a set of roughly five TRBV segments more frequent in patients than controls were TRBV5-6, TRBV5-1 and TRBV20-1.

This TCR was sampled from a girl under 18 with multiple sclerosis. Sample: blood. The chain employs TRBV7-3 and TRBJ2-7, with TRBD2 as a possible D gene (5 bases). In nucleotides, the CDR3 is TGTGCCAGCAGCCCCTCGGGGTACTCCTACGAGCAGTACTTC. This translates into CASSPSGYSYEQYF.